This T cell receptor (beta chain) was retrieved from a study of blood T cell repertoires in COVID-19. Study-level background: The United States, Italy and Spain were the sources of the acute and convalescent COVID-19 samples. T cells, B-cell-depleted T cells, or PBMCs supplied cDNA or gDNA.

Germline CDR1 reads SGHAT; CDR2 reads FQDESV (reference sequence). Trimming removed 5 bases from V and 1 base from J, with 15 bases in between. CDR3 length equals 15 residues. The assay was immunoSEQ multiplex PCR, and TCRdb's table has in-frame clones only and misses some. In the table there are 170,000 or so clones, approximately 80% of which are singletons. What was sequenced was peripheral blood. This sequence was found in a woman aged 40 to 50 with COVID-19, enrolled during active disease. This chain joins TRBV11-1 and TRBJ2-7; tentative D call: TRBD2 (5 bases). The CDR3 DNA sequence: TGTGCCAGCAGCCCAGCGGCTAGCAGGTCCTACGAGCAGTACTTC. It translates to CASSPAASRSYEQYF.